This T cell receptor (beta chain) was obtained from a study of Tregs in tolerant kidney transplant recipients. The wider study: Related graft donors supplied nonmyeloablative bone marrow transplants, and mixed chimerism was transient. Study-level results: The most relevant donor-specific Treg TCRbeta repertoire apparently came from expansion with activated donor B cells. Nucleotide sequences could not be compared across some patients' samples due to primer changes. Tolerant patients' donor-specific Tregs expanded beyond overall Tregs, suggesting antigen-driven growth.

Concerning this clone itself: Its antigen is undetermined.

V lost 0 bases and J lost 2, with 7 bases in between. The CDR3 has 14 amino acids. CDR1 is SGHTA, CDR2 FQGNSA, per germline. Method: immunoSEQ multiplex PCR; TCRdb's copy keeps in-frame clones and lacks some. Among 75,000 to 85,000 clones listed, approximately 90% were seen once. The origin of this receptor is a human donor who received a combined kidney and bone marrow transplant. V gene TRBV7-2 combines with J gene TRBJ1-1; D ambiguous. Sequencing was performed on Tregs from blood, taken before the transplant. The CDR3 coding sequence is TGTGCCAGCAGCTTAGCCGCTTTTAACACTGAAGCTTTCTTT. This gives the protein CASSLAAFNTEAFF.